This T cell receptor beta chain was recorded in a study of identical twins. Broader study findings: Model-predicted out-of-frame TCR alpha sharing fell below observed values in monozygotic twins. Out-of-frame alpha sequences common to twins exhibited an excess of low generation probability.

This CDR3 comprises 14 residues. V gave up 3 bases and J gave up 5 bases; unmatched junction bases: 7. The germline gives CDR1 DFQATT, CDR2 SNEGSKA (reference sequence). This clonotype was seen a few times. What it binds is unknown. TCRdb re-called the 5' RACE reads through MiXCR, storing one row per CDR3 protein. The repertoire holds around 530,000 distinct CDR3 sequences, with roughly 15% as singletons. Healthy Caucasians alone served as donors. These data also featured in a second study, about yellow fever vaccine responses in identical twins. That publication notes: Twins reportedly showed a vaccine T cell response that seemed partly convergent and partly personalized.

The TCR originated in a woman in her late teens or twenties in good health. Sequenced: CD4+ T cells sorted from blood. The chain links TRBV20-1 to TRBJ2-5; the match to TRBD2 covers 9 bases. CDR3 protein: CSARTPTSGETQYF. CDR3 DNA: TGCAGTGCTAGGACCCCCACTAGCGGGGAGACCCAGTACTTC.